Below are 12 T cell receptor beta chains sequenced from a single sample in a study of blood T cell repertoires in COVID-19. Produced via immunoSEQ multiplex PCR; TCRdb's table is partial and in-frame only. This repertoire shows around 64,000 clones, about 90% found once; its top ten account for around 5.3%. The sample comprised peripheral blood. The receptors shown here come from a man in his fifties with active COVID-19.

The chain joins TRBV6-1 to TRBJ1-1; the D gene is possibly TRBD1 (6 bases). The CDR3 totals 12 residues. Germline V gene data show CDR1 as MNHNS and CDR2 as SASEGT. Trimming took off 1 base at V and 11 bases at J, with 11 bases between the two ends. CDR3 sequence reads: CASSEVQGTAFF. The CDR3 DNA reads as TGTGCCAGCAGTGAAGTACAGGGTACGGCTTTCTTT.

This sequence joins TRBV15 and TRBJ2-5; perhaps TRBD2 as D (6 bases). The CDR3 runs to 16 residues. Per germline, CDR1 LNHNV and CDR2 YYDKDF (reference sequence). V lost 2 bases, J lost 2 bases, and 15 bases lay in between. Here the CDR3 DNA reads TGTGCCACCAGCAGACAACGGACTACCCAGCAAGAGACCCAGTACTTC. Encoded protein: CATSRQRTTQQETQYF.

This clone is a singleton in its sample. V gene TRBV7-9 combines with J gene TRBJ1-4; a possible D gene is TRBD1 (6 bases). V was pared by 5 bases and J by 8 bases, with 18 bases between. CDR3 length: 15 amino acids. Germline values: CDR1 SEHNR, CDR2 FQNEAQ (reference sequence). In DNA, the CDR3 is TGTGCCAGCAGCGTGGGTGTGGACAGAGTGGAAAAACTGTTTTTT. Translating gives CASSVGVDRVEKLFF.

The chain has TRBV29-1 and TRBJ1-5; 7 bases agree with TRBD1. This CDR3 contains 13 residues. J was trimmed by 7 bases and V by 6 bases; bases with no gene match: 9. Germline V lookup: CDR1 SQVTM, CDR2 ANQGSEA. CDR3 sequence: CSVETGVGQPQHF. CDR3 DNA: TGCAGCGTGGAAACAGGGGTTGGACAGCCCCAGCATTTT.

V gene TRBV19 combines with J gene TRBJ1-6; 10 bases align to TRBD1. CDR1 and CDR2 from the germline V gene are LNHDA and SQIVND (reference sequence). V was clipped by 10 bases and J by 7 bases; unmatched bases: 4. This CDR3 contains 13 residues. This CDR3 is CATGGQGNSPLHF. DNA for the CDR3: TGTGCCACCGGGGGACAGGGGAATTCACCCCTCCACTTT.

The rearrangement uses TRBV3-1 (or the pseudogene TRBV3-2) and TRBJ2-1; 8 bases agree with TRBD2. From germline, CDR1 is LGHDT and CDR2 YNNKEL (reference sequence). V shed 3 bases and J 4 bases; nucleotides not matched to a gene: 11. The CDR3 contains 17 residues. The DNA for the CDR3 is TGTGCCAGCAGCCAGAGGAAACCGGGGACTAGATACAATGAGCAGTTCTTC. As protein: CASSQRKPGTRYNEQFF.

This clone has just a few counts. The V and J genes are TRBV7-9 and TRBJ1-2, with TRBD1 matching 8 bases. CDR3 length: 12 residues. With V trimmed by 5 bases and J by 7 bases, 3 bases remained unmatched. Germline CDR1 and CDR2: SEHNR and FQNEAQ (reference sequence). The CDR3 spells CASSPGGTGYTF. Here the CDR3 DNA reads TGTGCCAGCAGCCCAGGGGGCACTGGCTACACCTTC. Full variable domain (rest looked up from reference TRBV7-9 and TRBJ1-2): DTGVSQNPRHKITKRGQNVTFRCDPISEHNRLYWYRQTLGQGPEFLTYFQNEAQLEKSRLLSDRFSAERPKGSFSTLEIQRTEQGDSAMYLCASSPGGTGYTFGSGTRLTVV.

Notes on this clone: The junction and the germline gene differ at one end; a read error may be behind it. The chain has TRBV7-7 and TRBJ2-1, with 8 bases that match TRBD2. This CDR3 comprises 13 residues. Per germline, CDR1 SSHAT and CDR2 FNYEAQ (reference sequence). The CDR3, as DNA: TGTGCTAGCAGCTTGGGACTAGACAATGAGCAGTTCTTC. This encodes CASSLGLDNEQFF.

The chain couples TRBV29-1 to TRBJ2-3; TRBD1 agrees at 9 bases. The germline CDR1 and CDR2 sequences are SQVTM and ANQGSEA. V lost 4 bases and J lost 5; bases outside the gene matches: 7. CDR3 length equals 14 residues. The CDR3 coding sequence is TGCAGCGTTGGGACAGGGGTCCACCGAGATACGCAGTATTTT. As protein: CSVGTGVHRDTQYF.

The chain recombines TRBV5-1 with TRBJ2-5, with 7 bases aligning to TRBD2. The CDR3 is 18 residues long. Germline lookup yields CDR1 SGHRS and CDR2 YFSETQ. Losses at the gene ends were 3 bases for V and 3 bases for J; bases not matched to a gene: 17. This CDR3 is CASSSHLRDGAGEETQYF. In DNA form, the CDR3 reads TGCGCCAGCAGCTCCCACCTTCGTGACGGGGCGGGAGAAGAGACCCAGTACTTC.

The CDR3 here is CASSLREDSPLHF. In nucleotides, the CDR3 is TGTGCCAGCAGTTTACGGGAAGATTCACCCCTCCACTTT. V gene TRBV27 combines with J gene TRBJ1-6; D not certain. Germline values: CDR1 MNHEY, CDR2 SMNVEV (reference sequence). Trimming took 2 bases from V and 8 from J, leaving 7 bases between them. This CDR3 has 13 amino acids.

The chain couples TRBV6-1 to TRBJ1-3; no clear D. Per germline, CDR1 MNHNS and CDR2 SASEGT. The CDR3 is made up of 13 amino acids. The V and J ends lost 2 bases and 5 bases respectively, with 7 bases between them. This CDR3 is CASSETHRNTIYF. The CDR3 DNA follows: TGTGCCAGCAGTGAAACACACCGAAACACCATATATTTT.